These T cell receptor beta chains were read from a single sample in a study of blood T cells in healthy people across ages. MiXCR, applied by TCRdb to the 5' RACE reads, yields one record per CDR3 protein. The table lists about 570,000 distinct CDR3 sequences, 27% of them singletons. Sequences were obtained from blood. All receptors derive from a woman in her 70s in good health. CDR3s include the opening cysteine and the closing phenylalanine or tryptophan. A D gene is named only where the DNA matches it firmly. A row's size may be missing; if present it is once, few, many or a size class.

J gene: TRBJ1-1
D gene: TRBD1
clone size: few
V gene: TRBV6-2/TRBV6-3
CDR3 length: 16
CDR3 protein: CASSSLDRGYNTEAFF
CDR3 DNA: TGTGCCAGCAGTTCCTTGGACAGGGGCTATAACACTGAAGCTTTCTTT

J gene: TRBJ1-4
D gene: NA
clone size: NA
V gene: TRBV12-3/TRBV12-4
CDR3 length: 16
CDR3 protein: CAGSPNTGNSNEKLFF
CDR3 DNA: TGTGCCGGCAGCCCAAACACCGGGAATTCAAATGAAAAACTGTTTTTT

J gene: TRBJ1-2
D gene: TRBD1
clone size: few
V gene: TRBV7-8
CDR3 length: 14
CDR3 protein: CASSFGTGTYGYTF
CDR3 DNA: TGTGCCAGCAGCTTCGGGACAGGGACCTATGGCTACACCTTC

J gene: TRBJ2-3
D gene: TRBD1
clone size: NA
V gene: TRBV27
CDR3 length: 17
CDR3 protein: CASSPLGTAKGTDTQYF
CDR3 DNA: TGTGCCAGCAGTCCACTGGGGACAGCAAAAGGGACAGATACGCAGTATTTT

J gene: TRBJ2-1
D gene: NA
clone size: NA
V gene: TRBV29-1
CDR3 length: 15
CDR3 protein: CSVQARGLSYNEQFF
CDR3 DNA: TGCAGCGTCCAAGCCCGGGGCCTATCGTACAATGAGCAGTTCTTC

J gene: TRBJ2-1
D gene: TRBD2
clone size: NA
V gene: TRBV24-1
CDR3 length: 16
CDR3 protein: CATSDPGTSGNNEQFF
CDR3 DNA: TGTGCCACCAGTGACCCAGGGACTAGCGGGAACAATGAGCAGTTCTTC

J gene: TRBJ1-4
D gene: TRBD1
clone size: NA
V gene: TRBV6-2/TRBV6-3
CDR3 length: 16
CDR3 protein: CASRLDRGPTNEKLFF
CDR3 DNA: TGTGCCAGCAGACTCGACAGGGGGCCAACTAATGAAAAACTGTTTTTT

J gene: TRBJ2-7
D gene: NA
clone size: few
V gene: TRBV4-3
CDR3 length: 14
CDR3 protein: CASSQGRVYYEQYF
CDR3 DNA: TGCGCCAGCAGCCAAGGCCGGGTCTACTACGAGCAGTACTTC

J gene: TRBJ2-5
D gene: TRBD2
clone size: NA
V gene: TRBV11-2
CDR3 length: 18
CDR3 protein: CASSLKRRLAGGQETQYF
CDR3 DNA: TGTGCCAGCAGCTTAAAGCGCCGACTAGCGGGGGGCCAAGAGACCCAGTACTTC

J gene: TRBJ2-2
D gene: NA
clone size: NA
V gene: TRBV2
CDR3 length: 12
CDR3 protein: CASSEVPGELFF
CDR3 DNA: TGTGCCAGCAGTGAAGTCCCCGGGGAGCTGTTTTTT

J gene: TRBJ2-1
D gene: NA
clone size: NA
V gene: TRBV2
CDR3 length: 13
CDR3 protein: CASSNRQALEQFF
CDR3 DNA: TGTGCCAGCAGTAACAGACAGGCGCTCGAGCAGTTCTTC

J gene: TRBJ2-1
D gene: NA
clone size: NA
V gene: TRBV29-1
CDR3 length: 12
CDR3 protein: CSVEVGVNEQFF
CDR3 DNA: TGCAGCGTTGAGGTAGGGGTAAATGAGCAGTTCTTC

J gene: TRBJ1-4
D gene: NA
clone size: NA
V gene: TRBV6-6
CDR3 length: 15
CDR3 protein: CASSYLVGLGEKLFF
CDR3 DNA: TGTGCCAGCAGTTACTTGGTGGGGCTTGGTGAAAAACTGTTTTTT

J gene: TRBJ1-2
D gene: NA
clone size: NA
V gene: TRBV5-1
CDR3 length: 14
CDR3 protein: CASSLSLAWDGDTF
CDR3 DNA: TGCGCCAGCAGCTTGTCCCTGGCATGGGATGGCGACACCTTC

J gene: TRBJ1-5
D gene: TRBD1
clone size: few
V gene: TRBV20-1
CDR3 length: 16
CDR3 protein: CSATRPGQGINQPQHF
CDR3 DNA: TGCAGTGCTACAAGACCGGGACAGGGGATTAATCAGCCCCAGCATTTT

J gene: TRBJ2-1
D gene: NA
clone size: NA
V gene: TRBV3-1
CDR3 length: 16
CDR3 protein: CASSQVKGLGNNEQFF
CDR3 DNA: TGTGCCAGCAGCCAAGTGAAGGGTTTAGGCAACAATGAGCAGTTCTTC

J gene: TRBJ2-1
D gene: NA
clone size: NA
V gene: TRBV5-1
CDR3 length: 15
CDR3 protein: CASSSGVSSYNEQFF
CDR3 DNA: TGCGCCAGCAGCTCGGGGGTGAGCTCCTACAATGAGCAGTTCTTC

J gene: TRBJ2-1
D gene: TRBD1
clone size: once
V gene: TRBV20-1
CDR3 length: 15
CDR3 protein: CSARAPGQGRNEQFF
CDR3 DNA: TGCAGTGCTAGGGCCCCGGGACAGGGGAGGAATGAGCAGTTCTTC

J gene: TRBJ2-3
D gene: NA
clone size: few
V gene: TRBV7-2
CDR3 length: 14
CDR3 protein: CASSLELADDTQYF
CDR3 DNA: TGTGCCAGCAGCTTAGAACTAGCTGACGATACGCAGTATTTT

J gene: TRBJ1-4
D gene: NA
clone size: NA
V gene: TRBV6-1
CDR3 length: 17
CDR3 protein: CASSERSGAATNEKLFF
CDR3 DNA: TGTGCCAGCAGTGAAAGGTCCGGGGCAGCAACTAATGAAAAACTGTTTTTT

J gene: TRBJ1-2
D gene: NA
clone size: few
V gene: TRBV3-1
CDR3 length: 14
CDR3 protein: CASSRTQGNYSYTF
CDR3 DNA: TGTGCCAGCAGCCGTACACAGGGAAACTATAGCTACACCTTC

J gene: TRBJ1-5
D gene: NA
clone size: NA
V gene: TRBV12-3/TRBV12-4
CDR3 length: 18
CDR3 protein: CASSFSQGRFYSNQPQHF
CDR3 DNA: TGTGCCAGCAGTTTCTCACAGGGACGTTTCTATAGCAATCAGCCCCAGCATTTT

J gene: TRBJ1-6
D gene: NA
clone size: few
V gene: TRBV27
CDR3 length: 15
CDR3 protein: CASSPFQGLGSPLHF
CDR3 DNA: TGTGCCAGCAGTCCGTTCCAGGGTCTGGGTTCACCCCTCCACTTT

J gene: TRBJ2-2
D gene: NA
clone size: NA
V gene: TRBV6-2/TRBV6-3
CDR3 length: 15
CDR3 protein: CASSYGILEGGELFF
CDR3 DNA: TGTGCCAGCAGTTACGGAATCCTCGAGGGCGGGGAGCTGTTTTTT

J gene: TRBJ1-2
D gene: NA
clone size: few
V gene: TRBV25-1
CDR3 length: 16
CDR3 protein: CASSEFLGGSAYGYTF
CDR3 DNA: TGTGCCAGCAGTGAGTTTCTCGGGGGGAGCGCCTATGGCTACACCTTC

J gene: TRBJ2-7
D gene: NA
clone size: few
V gene: TRBV7-8
CDR3 length: 14
CDR3 protein: CASSLGAFSYEQYF
CDR3 DNA: TGTGCCAGCAGCTTGGGGGCATTTAGCTACGAGCAGTACTTC

J gene: TRBJ2-2
D gene: TRBD1
clone size: NA
V gene: TRBV6-1
CDR3 length: 15
CDR3 protein: CASSDVTGVTGELFF
CDR3 DNA: TGTGCCAGCAGTGATGTGACAGGGGTCACCGGGGAGCTGTTTTTT

J gene: TRBJ2-6
D gene: TRBD1
clone size: NA
V gene: TRBV20-1
CDR3 length: 17
CDR3 protein: CSAPDRGLISGANVLTF
CDR3 DNA: TGCAGTGCACCAGACAGGGGTCTTATCTCTGGGGCCAACGTCCTGACTTTC

J gene: TRBJ2-1
D gene: TRBD1
clone size: NA
V gene: TRBV24-1
CDR3 length: 15
CDR3 protein: CATSDPGQGSNEQFF
CDR3 DNA: TGTGCCACCAGTGATCCGGGACAGGGTAGCAATGAGCAGTTCTTC

J gene: TRBJ2-1
D gene: NA
clone size: NA
V gene: TRBV7-2
CDR3 length: 15
CDR3 protein: CASSLQGRSNNEQFF
CDR3 DNA: TGTGCCAGCAGCTTACAGGGCAGATCGAACAATGAGCAGTTCTTC

J gene: TRBJ1-1
D gene: NA
clone size: NA
V gene: TRBV6-5
CDR3 length: 13
CDR3 protein: CANSLGQNTEAFF
CDR3 DNA: TGTGCCAACAGTTTAGGGCAGAACACTGAAGCTTTCTTT

J gene: TRBJ1-3
D gene: NA
clone size: few
V gene: TRBV6-5
CDR3 length: 16
CDR3 protein: CASGPRGGGTGNTIYF
CDR3 DNA: TGTGCCAGCGGCCCTCGAGGAGGTGGCACTGGAAACACCATATATTTT

J gene: TRBJ1-1
D gene: TRBD1
clone size: few
V gene: TRBV20-1
CDR3 length: 14
CDR3 protein: CSARLGGGNTEAFF
CDR3 DNA: TGCAGTGCCCGCTTAGGGGGCGGGAACACTGAAGCTTTCTTT

J gene: TRBJ2-5
D gene: NA
clone size: NA
V gene: TRBV24-1
CDR3 length: 13
CDR3 protein: CATSDMGRETQYF
CDR3 DNA: TGTGCCACCAGTGATATGGGCCGGGAGACCCAGTACTTC

J gene: TRBJ2-7
D gene: NA
clone size: NA
V gene: TRBV6-2/TRBV6-3
CDR3 length: 12
CDR3 protein: CASSYSANEQYF
CDR3 DNA: TGTGCCAGCAGTTACTCGGCTAACGAGCAGTACTTC

J gene: TRBJ1-5
D gene: TRBD1
clone size: NA
V gene: TRBV6-5
CDR3 length: 17
CDR3 protein: CASSPSDRGVSNQPQHF
CDR3 DNA: TGTGCCAGCAGTCCCTCGGACAGGGGAGTTAGCAATCAGCCCCAGCATTTT

J gene: TRBJ2-6
D gene: NA
clone size: NA
V gene: TRBV5-1
CDR3 length: 17
CDR3 protein: CASKTTGTSSGANVLTF
CDR3 DNA: TGCGCCAGTAAAACGACAGGTACTAGCTCTGGGGCCAACGTCCTGACTTTC

J gene: TRBJ2-7
D gene: NA
clone size: NA
V gene: TRBV6-5
CDR3 length: 14
CDR3 protein: CASSYLAPAYEQYF
CDR3 DNA: TGTGCCAGCAGTTACTTGGCCCCGGCCTACGAGCAGTACTTC

J gene: TRBJ1-3
D gene: NA
clone size: few
V gene: TRBV10-3
CDR3 length: 15
CDR3 protein: CAAHPTPFSGNTIYF
CDR3 DNA: TGTGCCGCCCACCCTACACCATTCTCTGGAAACACCATATATTTT

J gene: TRBJ2-6
D gene: NA
clone size: few
V gene: TRBV11-3
CDR3 length: 15
CDR3 protein: CASSSRSSGANVLTF
CDR3 DNA: TGTGCCAGCAGCTCAAGGTCTTCTGGGGCCAACGTCCTGACTTTC

J gene: TRBJ1-2
D gene: NA
clone size: NA
V gene: TRBV20-1
CDR3 length: 11
CDR3 protein: CSARVTDGYTF
CDR3 DNA: TGCAGTGCTAGAGTCACCGATGGCTACACCTTC

J gene: TRBJ2-3
D gene: TRBD2
clone size: NA
V gene: TRBV6-1
CDR3 length: 16
CDR3 protein: CASSWTSGDMGDAQYF
CDR3 DNA: TGTGCCAGCAGCTGGACTAGCGGGGACATGGGAGATGCGCAGTATTTT

J gene: TRBJ1-4
D gene: NA
clone size: NA
V gene: TRBV21-1
CDR3 length: 17
CDR3 protein: CASPGQGENASNEKLFF
CDR3 DNA: TGTGCCAGCCCCGGACAGGGGGAAAATGCGTCTAATGAAAAACTGTTTTTT

J gene: TRBJ1-4
D gene: NA
clone size: NA
V gene: TRBV6-6
CDR3 length: 12
CDR3 protein: CASEQVNEKLFF
CDR3 DNA: TGTGCCAGCGAACAGGTTAATGAAAAACTGTTTTTT

J gene: TRBJ1-3
D gene: TRBD1
clone size: few
V gene: TRBV9
CDR3 length: 19
CDR3 protein: CASSVGTGGRGPSGNTIYF
CDR3 DNA: TGTGCCAGCAGCGTAGGGACAGGGGGCCGGGGGCCCTCTGGAAACACCATATATTTT

J gene: TRBJ2-4
D gene: TRBD1
clone size: NA
V gene: TRBV5-1
CDR3 length: 15
CDR3 protein: CASSLAGTAKNIQYF
CDR3 DNA: TGCGCCAGCAGCTTGGCCGGGACAGCTAAAAACATTCAGTACTTC

J gene: TRBJ1-1
D gene: TRBD1
clone size: NA
V gene: TRBV9
CDR3 length: 14
CDR3 protein: CASSVGQQNTEAFF
CDR3 DNA: TGTGCCAGCAGCGTGGGACAGCAGAACACTGAAGCTTTCTTT

J gene: TRBJ2-1
D gene: NA
clone size: few
V gene: TRBV7-2
CDR3 length: 13
CDR3 protein: CASRFAGSNEQFF
CDR3 DNA: TGTGCCAGCCGCTTCGCAGGGAGCAATGAGCAGTTCTTC

J gene: TRBJ1-2
D gene: NA
clone size: few
V gene: TRBV5-1
CDR3 length: 16
CDR3 protein: CASSLVEGPMVGGYTF
CDR3 DNA: TGCGCCAGCAGCTTGGTAGAAGGGCCGATGGTCGGTGGCTACACCTTC

J gene: TRBJ2-3
D gene: NA
clone size: NA
V gene: TRBV6-2/TRBV6-3
CDR3 length: 17
CDR3 protein: CASHVGGAGGDTDTQYF
CDR3 DNA: TGTGCCAGCCACGTGGGCGGGGCAGGAGGGGACACAGATACGCAGTATTTT

J gene: TRBJ1-5
D gene: NA
clone size: NA
V gene: TRBV10-3
CDR3 length: 13
CDR3 protein: CAAGSAPYQPQHF
CDR3 DNA: TGTGCCGCAGGGTCGGCACCTTATCAGCCCCAGCATTTT

J gene: TRBJ2-3
D gene: NA
clone size: NA
V gene: TRBV7-3
CDR3 length: 14
CDR3 protein: CASSYTGGTDTQYF
CDR3 DNA: TGTGCCAGCAGCTATACGGGAGGCACAGATACGCAGTATTTT